This TCR beta chain was observed in a study of T cells in tumors after PD-1 blockade. Study in general: A subset received ongoing vismodegib 150 mg daily alongside anti-PD-1 therapy.

Generated by immunoSEQ multiplex PCR, the TCRdb table keeps only in-frame clones and is missing some. The repertoire holds a few thousand clones, with approximately 71% as singletons. The germline V gene has CDR1 MDHEN and CDR2 SYDVKM. The CDR3 has 14 residues. V was cut by 7 bases and J by 0 bases, with 13 bases left in between. Sample time point: first of two post-therapy site-matched biopsies approximately 8 weeks apart. The gene calls are TRBV28 and TRBJ2-7, with D possibly being TRBD1 or TRBD2 (6 bases each). The sample consisted of tumor tissue, taken after anti-PD-1 treatment. The sequence was obtained from a human donor with basal cell carcinoma. CDR3 nucleotide sequence: TGTGCCAGCATTCGGGGGCGTAACTCCTACGAGCAGTACTTC. It is translated as CASIRGRNSYEQYF.